Each of the 2 T cell receptor beta chains below was sequenced from the same sample in a study of T-cell memory formation after mild COVID-19. TCRdb used MiXCR to reprocess the 5' RACE reads, holding one entry per CDR3 protein. The data contain around 150,000 distinct CDR3 sequences, 9.5% to 13% of them seen just once; the ten biggest clones take up roughly 3.8%. The sample comprised PBMCs or a T cell subset sorted from them (not recorded which). The source is a man aged 18 to 30 who had mild COVID-19 (a few samples of this study predate the infection). Cell type and time point are not known.

By its share, this clonotype is medium-sized. The chain recombines TRBV3-1 with TRBJ2-3; the D gene could be TRBD1 or TRBD2 (5 bases each). The CDR3 length is 14 residues. V was trimmed by 7 bases and J by 0 bases, leaving 11 bases between them. The germline V gene encodes CDR1 LGHDT and CDR2 YNNKEL (reference sequence). The CDR3 loop is CASNSRGSTDTQYF. The DNA for the CDR3 is TGTGCCAGCAACTCACGGGGCAGCACAGATACGCAGTATTTT.

V usage is TRBV2 and J usage is TRBJ2-7; 7 bases align to TRBD1. The germline V gene has CDR1 SNHLY and CDR2 FYNNEI. This CDR3 is built from 12 residues. J gave up 5 bases and V 9 bases, and 7 bases lay outside the gene matches. CDR3: CASMGQWNEQYF. As DNA, the CDR3 is TGTGCCAGTATGGGACAGTGGAACGAGCAGTACTTC.